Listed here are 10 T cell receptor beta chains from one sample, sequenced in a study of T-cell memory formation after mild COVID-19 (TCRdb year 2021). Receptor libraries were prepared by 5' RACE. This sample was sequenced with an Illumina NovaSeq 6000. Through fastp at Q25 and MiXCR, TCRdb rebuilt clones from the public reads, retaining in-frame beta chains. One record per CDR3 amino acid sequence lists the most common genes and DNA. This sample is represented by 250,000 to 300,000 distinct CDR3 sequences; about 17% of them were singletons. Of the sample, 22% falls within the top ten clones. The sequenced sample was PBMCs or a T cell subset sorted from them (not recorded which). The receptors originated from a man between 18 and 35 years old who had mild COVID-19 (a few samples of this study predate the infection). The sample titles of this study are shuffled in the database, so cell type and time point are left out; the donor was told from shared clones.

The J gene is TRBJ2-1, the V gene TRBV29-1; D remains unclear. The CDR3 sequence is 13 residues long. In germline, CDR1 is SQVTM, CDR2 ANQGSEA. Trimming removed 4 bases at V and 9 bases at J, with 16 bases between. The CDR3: CSVVSALGREQFF. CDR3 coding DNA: TGCAGCGTTGTAAGCGCTCTGGGCCGTGAGCAGTTCTTC.

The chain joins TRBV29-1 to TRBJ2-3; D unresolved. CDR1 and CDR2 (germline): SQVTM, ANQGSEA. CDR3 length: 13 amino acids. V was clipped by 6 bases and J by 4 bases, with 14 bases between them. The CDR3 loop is CSVALKMSDTQYF. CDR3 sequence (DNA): TGCAGCGTGGCTCTCAAGATGTCAGATACGCAGTATTTT.

The chain's CDR3 is CASSAGLAGGLLTDTQYF. CDR3 in DNA: TGTGCCAGCAGCGCCGGACTAGCGGGGGGGCTGCTCACAGATACGCAGTATTTT. V usage is TRBV9 and J usage is TRBJ2-3, with TRBD2 matching 15 bases. Germline lookup yields CDR1 SGDLS and CDR2 YYNGEE. The CDR3 extends over 18 amino acids. V was pared by 3 bases and J by 2 bases, with 7 bases of the junction left unmatched.

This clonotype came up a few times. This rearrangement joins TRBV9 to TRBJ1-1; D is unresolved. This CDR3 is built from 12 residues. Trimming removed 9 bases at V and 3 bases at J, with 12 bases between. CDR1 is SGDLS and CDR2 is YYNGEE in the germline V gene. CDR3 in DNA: TGTGCCACCCCGCCCGGGGACACTGAAGCTTTCTTT. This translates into CATPPGDTEAFF.

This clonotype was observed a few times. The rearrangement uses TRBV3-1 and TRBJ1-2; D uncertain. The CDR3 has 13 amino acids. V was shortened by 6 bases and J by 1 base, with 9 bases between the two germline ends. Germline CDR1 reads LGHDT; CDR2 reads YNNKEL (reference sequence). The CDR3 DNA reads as TGTGCCAGCAGGGCAGCCCGTAACTATGGCTACACCTTC. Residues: CASRAARNYGYTF.

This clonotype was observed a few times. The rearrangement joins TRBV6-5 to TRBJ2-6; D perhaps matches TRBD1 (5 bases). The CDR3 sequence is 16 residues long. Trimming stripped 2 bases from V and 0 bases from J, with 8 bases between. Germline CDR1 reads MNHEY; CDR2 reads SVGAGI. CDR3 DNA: TGTGCCAGCAGTTACGGGGCCAGCTCTGGGGCCAACGTCCTGACTTTC. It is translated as CASSYGASSGANVLTF.

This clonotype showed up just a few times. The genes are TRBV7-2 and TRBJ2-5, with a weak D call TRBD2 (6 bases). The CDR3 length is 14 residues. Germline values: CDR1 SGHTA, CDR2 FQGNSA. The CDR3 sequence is CACSRDLYQETQYF. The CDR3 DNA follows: TGTGCTTGCAGTCGGGACTTGTACCAAGAGACCCAGTACTTC.

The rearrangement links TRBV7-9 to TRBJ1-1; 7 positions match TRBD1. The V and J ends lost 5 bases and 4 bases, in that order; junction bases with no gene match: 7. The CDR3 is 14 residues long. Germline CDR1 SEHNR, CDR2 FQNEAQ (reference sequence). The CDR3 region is CASSRDRAATEAFF. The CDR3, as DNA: TGTGCCAGCAGCCGAGACAGGGCAGCCACTGAAGCTTTCTTT. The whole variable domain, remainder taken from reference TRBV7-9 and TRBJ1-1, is DTGVSQNPRHKITKRGQNVTFRCDPISEHNRLYWYRQTLGQGPEFLTYFQNEAQLEKSRLLSDRFSAERPKGSFSTLEIQRTEQGDSAMYLCASSRDRAATEAFFGQGTRLTVV.

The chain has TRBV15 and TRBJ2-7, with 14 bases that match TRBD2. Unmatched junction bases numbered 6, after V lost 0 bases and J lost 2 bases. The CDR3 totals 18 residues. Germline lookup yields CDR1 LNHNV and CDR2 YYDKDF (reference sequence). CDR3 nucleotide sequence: TGTGCCACCAGCAGAGAGGCGGGACTAGCGGGGGAGACCTACGAGCAGTACTTC. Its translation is CATSREAGLAGETYEQYF.

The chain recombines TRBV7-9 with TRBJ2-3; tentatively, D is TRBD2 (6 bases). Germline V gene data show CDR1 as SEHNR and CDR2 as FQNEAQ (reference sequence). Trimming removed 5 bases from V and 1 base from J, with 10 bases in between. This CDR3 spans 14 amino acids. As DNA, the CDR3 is TGTGCCAGCAGCCCGGACTACCGCACAGATACGCAGTATTTT. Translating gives CASSPDYRTDTQYF.